This T cell receptor beta chain was sequenced for a study of regulatory T cells in long-lasting Graves disease. Across the whole study: In persistent Graves' disease, antithyroid drugs had been taken for over 5 years and TSH receptor antibodies stayed positive.

Documented time point: persistent/refractory GD, antithyroid drugs over 5 years with positive TRAb. Preparation of the TCR library used RNA extracted from PBMCs. Patients of an endocrinology department in Xi'an, China, were included. Study-wide points: TCR diversity was lower in persistent Graves' patients (versus newly diagnosed ones).

The germline V gene has CDR1 MGHDK and CDR2 SYGVNS. CDR3 size: 12 residues. Losses at the gene ends were 5 bases for V and 6 bases for J; bases not matched to a gene: 3. Turning to this clonotype: Its antigen is unidentified.

In building TCR beta libraries, iRepertoire HTBI primers were used together with Arm-PCR of CDR3 regions. TCRdb ran MiXCR on the multiplex PCR reads and lists one entry per CDR3 protein. The repertoire holds around 450,000 distinct CDR3 sequences, with 20% to 25% as singletons. V gene TRBV25-1 combines with J gene TRBJ2-7; 8 bases are shared with TRBD2. This sample comprised peripheral blood mononuclear cells (PBMCs), obtained when the disease was refractory, from a patient treated with antithyroid drugs. This receptor was identified in a female donor with Graves disease. CDR3 amino acids: CASSLSGSEQYF. The CDR3 coding sequence is TGTGCCAGCAGTCTGAGCGGGAGCGAGCAGTACTTC.